Given below is one TCR beta chain in context. The antigen remains undetermined. With a much larger clone just one base away, this may be a read error. These data originate in a study of T-cell reconstitution after alpha-beta-depleted transplantation in children. The study, taken as a whole, reports: Newly produced T cells mostly accounted for T-cell counts and diversity one year post-transplant.

Germline V lookup: CDR1 DFQATT, CDR2 SNEGSKA (reference sequence). The CDR3 extends over 12 amino acids. The TCRbeta library incorporated unique molecular identifiers. TCRdb processed the PCR reads anew with MiXCR; each CDR3 protein has one entry. The table lists approximately 300,000 distinct CDR3 sequences, roughly 11% of them singletons. The genes are TRBV20-1 and TRBJ2-1; D possibly corresponds to TRBD2 (5 bases). The origin of this receptor is a male patient aged 2 to 9 who had a stem cell transplant for chronic granulomatous disease, so the T cells may come from the graft donor. Here the sequenced sample was peripheral blood, taken 180 days after TCRalphabeta/CD19-depleted stem cell transplant. This CDR3 is CSATLVDTEHFF. The CDR3 nucleotides are TGCAGTGCTACACTAGTCGACACTGAGCATTTCTTC.